Each of the 6 T cell receptor beta chains below was sequenced from the same sample in a study of T cells in Graves' hyperthyroidism and ophthalmopathy. Researchers took RNA transcripts and amplified the TCR beta CDR3 regions from them. The study used the HTBI primer set for a first-round RT-PCR of the TCR CDR3. TCRdb re-called the multiplex PCR reads through MiXCR, storing one row per CDR3 protein. The table shows over 650,000 distinct CDR3 sequences, with roughly 15% occurring only once. Sample: blood. Source of these receptors: a young man with Graves' hyperthyroidism.

This clonotype was seen many times. J is TRBJ1-1 and V is TRBV3-1; D is undetermined. Trimming shortened V by 0 bases and J by 2 bases, and 7 bases separated the two germline ends. The CDR3 totals 14 residues. Germline-derived CDR1 and CDR2 are LGHDT and YNNKEL (reference sequence). CDR3 DNA sequence: TGTGCCAGCAGCCAAGATTTCGGAAACACTGAAGCTTTCTTT. Its translation: CASSQDFGNTEAFF.

Comment on this clonotype: A much larger clone lies one base from this, so it may be a read error. The V and J genes are TRBV6-2 or TRBV6-3 and TRBJ1-5; D call uncertain. CDR3 size: 13 residues. From germline, CDR1 is MNHEY and CDR2 SVGEGT. CDR3 protein: CASRGTSNQLQHF. CDR3 coding DNA: TGTGCCAGCAGAGGCACCAGCAATCAGCTCCAGCATTTT.

There are many counts of this clonotype. This chain uses TRBV12-3 or TRBV12-4 with TRBJ2-2; 8 nucleotides match TRBD2. The CDR3 consists of 16 residues. V trimming: 6 bases; J trimming: 4 bases; junction bases outside the gene matches: 10. The CDR3, as DNA: TGTGCCAGCAGCCCTCGGGGGGGCCCGTCCACCGGGGAGCTGTTTTTT. Its protein is CASSPRGGPSTGELFF.

The table lists this clonotype with many counts. The chain is built from TRBV28 and TRBJ1-1; D uncertain. The germline V gene has CDR1 MDHEN and CDR2 SYDVKM. Trimming cost V 2 bases and J 2 bases, with 9 bases left between them. There are 14 residues in the CDR3. The CDR3 protein is CASSLRNRNTEAFF. As DNA, the CDR3 is TGTGCCAGCAGTTTACGAAACAGAAACACTGAAGCTTTCTTT. Together with reference TRBV28 and TRBJ1-1, the CDR3 gives the full variable domain: DVKVTQSSRYLVKRTGEKVFLECVQDMDHENMFWYRQDPGLGLRLIYFSYDVKMKEKGDIPEGYSVSREKKERFSLILESASTNQTSMYLCASSLRNRNTEAFFGQGTRLTVV.

This clonotype was observed at least ten times. The chain carries TRBV20-1 and TRBJ1-3; D unresolved. Trimming took 2 bases from V and 0 from J, leaving 5 bases between them. Germline-derived CDR1 and CDR2 are DFQATT and SNEGSKA (reference sequence). This CDR3 spans 13 amino acids. The CDR3 DNA is TGCAGTGCTAGACCAGTCTCTGGAAACACCATATATTTT. Protein sequence: CSARPVSGNTIYF.

The chain combines TRBV7-8 with TRBJ2-7, with 9 bases identical to TRBD1. The CDR3 spans 16 residues. V shed 1 base and J 1 base; nucleotides not matched to a gene: 5. Germline V gene sequence: CDR1 SGHVS, CDR2 FQNEAQ. The DNA for the CDR3 is TGTGCCAGCAGCTTAGGGGACAGGGTAGAGTCCTACGAGCAGTACTTC. Encoded protein: CASSLGDRVESYEQYF.